These T cell receptor beta chains were read from a single sample in a study of T cell changes during pregnancy in multiple sclerosis. Some clones are missing from TCRdb's copy, which holds only in-frame ones; the method was immunoSEQ multiplex PCR. The sample holds more than 80,000 clones; 91% are singletons and the top ten take around 1.6%. The sample in question was peripheral blood, obtained before pregnancy. The receptors were gathered from a female donor with multiple sclerosis, enrolled in a pregnancy study. CDR3s include the opening cysteine and the closing phenylalanine or tryptophan. The order of the fields is J gene, V gene, clone size, CDR3 length, D gene, CDR3 DNA, CDR3 protein. A D gene is named only where the DNA matches it firmly. The listing skips clone size in some rows; elsewhere it reads once, few, many or a size class.

>TRBJ2-2|TRBV2|-|18|TRBD2
TGTGCCAGCAGTGAATTTCTCCAGCGGGAGATCGACACCGGGGAGCTGTTTTTT
CASSEFLQREIDTGELFF
>TRBJ2-7|TRBV6-5|-|15|TRBD2
TGTGCCAGCAGGCTACTAGCGGGGGGATCCTACGAGCAGTACTTC
CASRLLAGGSYEQYF
>TRBJ2-5|TRBV11-3|-|14|TRBD2
TGTGCCAGCAACCCTACTAGCGGACAAGAGACCCAGTACTTC
CASNPTSGQETQYF
>TRBJ1-2|TRBV5-4|-|14|TRBD1
TGTGCCAGCAGACACAGGGGGGGAGACTATGGCTACACCTTC
CASRHRGGDYGYTF
>TRBJ2-3|TRBV2|-|15|-
TGTGCCAGCAGTGACAGTGTCACCGGGATAGATACGCAGTATTTT
CASSDSVTGIDTQYF
>TRBJ2-7|TRBV16|-|11|-
TGTGCCAGCAGCCAAGGAGAAGAGCAGTACTTC
CASSQGEEQYF
>TRBJ1-2|TRBV4-3|-|14|-
TGCGCCAGCAGCCAACTCACAGGGTTAGGTGGCTACACCTTC
CASSQLTGLGGYTF
>TRBJ1-1|TRBV6-1|-|15|TRBD1
TGTGCCACCTCCGACCAGGGGGCAAGGAGCACTGAAGCTTTCTTT
CATSDQGARSTEAFF
>TRBJ1-2|TRBV27|few|12|TRBD1
TGTGCCACCCGGGACAGGGGTTATGGCTACACCTTC
CATRDRGYGYTF
>TRBJ1-2|TRBV7-8|-|13|TRBD1
TGTGCCAGCAGGAGCGGACAGGGATCTGGCTACACCTTC
CASRSGQGSGYTF
>TRBJ2-3|TRBV6-1|-|15|-
TGTGCCAGCAGTGGAGGACTGGGGGGTCCCGGTACGCAGTATTTT
CASSGGLGGPGTQYF
>TRBJ1-5|TRBV6-5|-|13|-
TGTGCCAGCGCCCCTCGGAGCAATCAGCCCCAGCATTTT
CASAPRSNQPQHF
>TRBJ2-3|TRBV7-2|once|15|TRBD1
TGTGCCAGCAGCTCGGGACAGTATCTGACAGATACGCAGTATTTT
CASSSGQYLTDTQYF
>TRBJ1-5|TRBV18|few|13|-
TGTGCCAGCGCTAAGACGACACATCAGCCCCAGCATTTT
CASAKTTHQPQHF
>TRBJ2-1|TRBV27|-|17|TRBD2
TGTGCCAGCAGTTTATTGGCTAGCGGGAGCTCCTACAATGAGCAGTTCTTC
CASSLLASGSSYNEQFF
>TRBJ2-5|TRBV5-1|-|13|TRBD2
TGCGCCAGCAGCCCCCCCGCGGGGGGGACCCAGTACTTC
CASSPPAGGTQYF
>TRBJ1-5|TRBV5-1|-|14|TRBD1
TGCGCCAGCAGCTCGGGACAGGCGGATCAGCCCCAGCATTTT
CASSSGQADQPQHF
>TRBJ2-2|TRBV6-1|-|18|TRBD2
TGTGCCAGCAGTGCACCCGGGACTAGCGGTGCGAACACCGGGGAGCTGTTTTTT
CASSAPGTSGANTGELFF
>TRBJ2-5|TRBV29-1|-|12|-
TGCAGCGTGGTGGGGGCCGGAGAGACCCAGTACTTC
CSVVGAGETQYF
>TRBJ1-2|TRBV13|-|16|TRBD1
TGTGCCAGCAGAACACCTCGACAGGGCAGCTCCTATGGCTACACCTTC
CASRTPRQGSSYGYTF
>TRBJ1-2|TRBV19|once|14|-
TGTGCCAGTAGTATCGACCTGGGTGGAGGTGGCTACACCTTC
CASSIDLGGGGYTF
>TRBJ2-5|TRBV11-2|-|14|-
TGTGCCAGCAGCTTATGGTTCACCGAGGAGACCCAGTACTTC
CASSLWFTEETQYF
>TRBJ2-1|TRBV7-6|-|16|TRBD2
TGTGCCAGCAGCTTAGCTTGGACTAGCGTCGAGGATGAGCAGTTCTTC
CASSLAWTSVEDEQFF
>TRBJ1-1|TRBV7-9|-|14|-
TGTGCCAGCAGCTTGTTGGCAGGGAACACTGAAGCTTTCTTT
CASSLLAGNTEAFF
>TRBJ1-1|TRBV29-1|-|12|-
TGCAGCGCGCTCGGTTGGGGGGGTGAAGCTTTCTTT
CSALGWGGEAFF
>TRBJ1-2|TRBV14|-|17|TRBD1
TGTGCCAGCAGCCAAGATTTACAGGGGAACTATCCCTATGGCTACACCTTC
CASSQDLQGNYPYGYTF
>TRBJ2-7|TRBV5-1|-|12|-
TGCGCCAGCAGCTTGGACAGATACGAGCAGTACTTC
CASSLDRYEQYF
>TRBJ2-5|TRBV2|-|15|TRBD2
TGTGCCAGCAGTCTTAGCGGGCTCGAAGGAGAGACCCAGTACTTC
CASSLSGLEGETQYF
>TRBJ2-3|TRBV4-1|-|14|TRBD1
TGCGCCAGCAGCCCTAGACAGGGTGCAGATACGCAGTATTTT
CASSPRQGADTQYF
>TRBJ1-5|TRBV27|-|14|-
TGTGCCAGCAGTTACCGAACAGGGAATCAGCCCCAGCATTTT
CASSYRTGNQPQHF
>TRBJ1-3|TRBV5-6|-|16|-
TGTGCCAGCAGCTTTGGAGTCGCGGTCTCTGGAAACACCATATATTTT
CASSFGVAVSGNTIYF
>TRBJ2-1|TRBV12-2|once|17|-
TGTGCAAGTCGCTTTGGGGTGCCAGCGGGGGGGCATAATGAGCAGTTCTTC
CASRFGVPAGGHNEQFF
>TRBJ2-7|TRBV7-2|-|14|TRBD2
TGTGCCAGCAGCTTAGCTAGCGGGACTTACGAGCAGTACTTC
CASSLASGTYEQYF
>TRBJ2-7|TRBV9|-|15|TRBD1
TGTGCCAGCAGCGGGGGGGACAGGGAGGTCCACGAGCAGTACTTC
CASSGGDREVHEQYF
>TRBJ1-5|TRBV5-6|-|14|TRBD1
TGTGCCAGCAGCTTGTGGGACAGAAATCAGCCCCAGCATTTT
CASSLWDRNQPQHF
>TRBJ2-5|TRBV19|-|15|TRBD2
TGTGCCAGTAGTATGTATAGCGGGTTCCAAGAGACCCAGTACTTC
CASSMYSGFQETQYF
>TRBJ1-1|TRBV10-2|-|14|-
TGCGCCAGCAGAGGGGGGGCAGTGAACACTGAAGCTTTCTTT
CASRGGAVNTEAFF
>TRBJ1-1|TRBV21-1|few|15|-
TGTGCCAGCAGGAATCCGCTAGCAATTCGCACTGAAGCTTTCTTT
CASRNPLAIRTEAFF
>TRBJ2-3|TRBV9|-|15|TRBD2
TGTGCCAGCAGCGTAGTTACTAGCGGCACAGATACGCAGTATTTT
CASSVVTSGTDTQYF
>TRBJ2-5|TRBV28|-|17|TRBD2
TGTGCCAGCAGTCTAATGGGCCTAGCGGGACTCCAAGAGACCCAGTACTTC
CASSLMGLAGLQETQYF
>TRBJ2-6|TRBV7-9|-|18|TRBD1
TGTGCCAGCAGCTTAGGGGACAGGGGCCTCTCTGGGGCCAACGTCCTGACTTTC
CASSLGDRGLSGANVLTF